This T cell receptor (beta chain) was retrieved from a study of T cell responses to AZD1222 COVID-19 vaccine. To note about this clone: Its specificity is not known.

Only in-frame clones appear in the TCRdb table, and some are missing; sequencing was by immunoSEQ multiplex PCR. The sample has approximately 94,000 clones, over 75% seen once. Per the germline V gene, CDR1 is SQVTM and CDR2 is ANQGSEA. The CDR3 extends over 12 amino acids. Trimming removed 1 base from V and 8 bases from J, with 11 bases in between. Findings and limits, study-wide: Researchers report vaccine-associated CD4 TCRs spanning spike, with dominance at 160-218 and 743-854.

The receptor was derived from an adult in good health. The gene calls are TRBV29-1 and TRBJ1-2; maybe TRBD1 (5 bases). This specimen consisted of peripheral blood, obtained on day 0 of MenACWY control vaccination. CDR3 sequence: CSVEGQGKGYTF. DNA of the CDR3: TGCAGCGTTGAAGGGCAGGGTAAAGGCTACACCTTC.